The next 13 T cell receptor beta chains were all read from a single sample in a study of radiotherapy plus CTLA-4 blockade in lung cancer. This table comes from immunoSEQ multiplex PCR, and its TCRdb copy is limited to in-frame clones, with some not included. Of about 59,000 clones listed, around three quarters are singletons. This specimen was peripheral blood, taken from a patient treated with radiotherapy plus ipilimumab. Every receptor here comes from a human donor with non-small cell lung cancer whose response to radiotherapy plus ipilimumab could not be evaluated.

The chain links TRBV19 to TRBJ1-1; D is unresolved. This CDR3 has 12 amino acids. Germline-derived CDR1 and CDR2 are LNHDA and SQIVND (reference sequence). Trimming stripped 1 base from V and 5 bases from J, with 5 bases between. The CDR3 bases are TGTGCCAGTAGTATAGCCGGGACTGAAGCTTTCTTT. Its protein is CASSIAGTEAFF.

This clone showed up just a few times. V is TRBV28 and J is TRBJ2-6; D not resolved. Per the germline V gene, CDR1 is MDHEN and CDR2 is SYDVKM. This CDR3 contains 15 residues. V was clipped by 3 bases and J by 5 bases, with 11 bases between them. This CDR3 is CASSFGLGWANVLTF. CDR3 nucleotide sequence: TGTGCCAGCAGTTTTGGTTTGGGCTGGGCCAACGTCCTGACTTTC. Supplemented by reference TRBV28 and TRBJ2-6, the full variable domain reads DVKVTQSSRYLVKRTGEKVFLECVQDMDHENMFWYRQDPGLGLRLIYFSYDVKMKEKGDIPEGYSVSREKKERFSLILESASTNQTSMYLCASSFGLGWANVLTFGAGSRLTVL.

The count of this clone is one. This chain links TRBV7-2 with TRBJ2-7; a possible D gene is TRBD2 (7 bases). The CDR3 has 13 residues. The V and J ends lost 6 bases and 3 bases respectively, with 12 bases between them. Germline V lookup: CDR1 SGHTA, CDR2 FQGNSA. CDR3 bases: TGTGCCAGCAGGAACGGGGGGCTCTACGAGCAGTACTTC. Translating it yields CASRNGGLYEQYF. The full variable domain, rest sourced from reference TRBV7-2 and TRBJ2-7, is GAGVSQSPSNKVTEKGKDVELRCDPISGHTALYWYRQSLGQGLEFLIYFQGNSAPDKSGLPSDRFSAERTGGSVSTLTIQRTQQEDSAVYLCASRNGGLYEQYFGPGTRLTVT.

The rearrangement links TRBV5-1 to TRBJ1-2, with 7 bases fitting TRBD1. This CDR3 contains 18 residues. Trimming at V came to 5 bases and at J to 4 bases, leaving 20 bases not matched to a gene. The germline CDR1 and CDR2 sequences are SGHRS and YFSETQ. The CDR3 loop is CASSWNSGTEAGVYGYTF. CDR3 in DNA: TGCGCCAGCAGTTGGAATTCCGGGACAGAGGCGGGCGTCTATGGCTACACCTTC.

The chain is built from TRBV11-2 and TRBJ2-4; D might be TRBD2 (5 bases). CDR1 and CDR2 (germline): SGHAT, FQNNGV. The CDR3 sequence is 13 residues long. V was cut by 5 bases and J by 5 bases, with 10 bases left in between. CDR3 loop: CASSPFGENIQYF. The CDR3 region has the DNA TGTGCCAGCAGCCCGTTCGGGGAAAACATTCAGTACTTC.

This chain connects TRBV4-1 to TRBJ1-2; 8 bases agree with TRBD1. With V trimmed by 6 bases and J by 4 bases, 13 bases remained unmatched. Per germline, CDR1 MGHRA and CDR2 YSYEKL. The CDR3 covers 16 residues. Written as DNA, the CDR3 is TGCGCCAGCAGTCCCGGACAGGGAGGTGGTGGCTATGGCTACACCTTC. The encoded protein is CASSPGQGGGGYGYTF.

The chain employs TRBV11-3 and TRBJ2-5; D might be TRBD2 (6 bases). Germline V gene lookup returns CDR1 SGHNT and CDR2 YENEEA. V gave up 5 bases and J gave up 5 bases, with 18 bases separating them. The CDR3 is 15 residues long. Here the CDR3 reads CASSPGTDPAETQYF. The CDR3 nucleotides are TGTGCCAGCAGCCCCGGGACTGACCCGGCGGAGACCCAGTACTTC.

This clone was detected only a few times. The V call is TRBV5-1, the J call TRBJ2-1; 7 bases are a match to TRBD2. The CDR3 runs to 15 residues. Germline CDR1 and CDR2: SGHRS and YFSETQ. V was clipped by 5 bases and J by 0 bases; unmatched bases: 5. The CDR3 sequence: CASRRAGSSYNEQFF. The DNA of the CDR3 is TGCGCCAGCAGGAGAGCGGGGAGCTCCTACAATGAGCAGTTCTTC.

This chain links TRBV5-4 with TRBJ2-5; no reliable D call. Trimming took 3 bases from V and 6 from J, leaving 9 bases between them. CDR1 is SGHNT and CDR2 is YYREEE in the germline V gene (reference sequence). The CDR3 loop spans 12 amino acids. This chain's CDR3 is CASSSERKTQYF. The CDR3 region has the DNA TGTGCCAGCAGCTCGGAGAGAAAGACCCAGTACTTC.

This sequence joins TRBV11-2 and TRBJ2-1, with 9 bases matching TRBD1. The junction had 7 bases not matched to a gene; V was cut back by 0 bases and J by 7 bases. The CDR3 has 16 residues. CDR1 is SGHAT and CDR2 is FQNNGV in the germline V gene. In nucleotides, the CDR3 is TGTGCCAGCAGCTTAGAAGGTACAGGGGGCAGGAATGAGCAGTTCTTC. Translation gives CASSLEGTGGRNEQFF.

V gene TRBV30 combines with J gene TRBJ1-2, with TRBD1 matching 8 bases. Germline V CDR1 and CDR2: GTSNPN, SVGIG (reference sequence). V lost 0 bases and J lost 8; bases outside the gene matches: 11. The CDR3 sequence is 15 residues long. The DNA for the CDR3 is TGTGCCTGGAGTGTCCTAGACAACAGGGGGGACGGCTACACCTTC. Its protein is CAWSVLDNRGDGYTF.

This sequence joins TRBV10-1 and TRBJ1-1; perhaps TRBD1 as D (5 bases). Germline CDR1 reads WNHNN; CDR2 reads SYGVQD (reference sequence). Between the trimmed V and J ends, which lost 7 bases and 1 base, there was a span of 19 bases. The CDR3 spans 16 residues. CDR3 residues: CASNCLGPNSNTEAFF. The CDR3 region has the DNA TGCGCCAGCAATTGCCTGGGGCCCAACTCGAACACTGAAGCTTTCTTT.

This clone occurred once. This chain links TRBV4-3 with TRBJ1-6; possible D gene TRBD1, 5 bases. The germline gives CDR1 LGHNA, CDR2 YSLEER. The CDR3 has 15 residues. The germline V and J ends were trimmed by 0 bases and 9 bases, with 12 bases remaining between them. The DNA for the CDR3 is TGCGCCAGCAGCCAAGATAGCCAGGGTATTTCACCCCTCCACTTT. Translating gives CASSQDSQGISPLHF.